A selection of T cell receptor beta chains follows, all from one sample in a study of T cells in Graves' hyperthyroidism and ophthalmopathy. Each CDR3 protein is one row after TCRdb ran MiXCR on the multiplex PCR reads. The table records around 520,000 distinct CDR3 sequences, 13% to 15% of them present only once. Input material: blood. These receptors all stem from a woman aged 40 to 50 with Graves' hyperthyroidism. Both conserved end residues are part of each CDR3. The order of the fields is V gene, D gene, clone size, J gene, CDR3 protein, CDR3 DNA. A D gene is named only where the DNA matches it firmly. Clone sizes are given selectively: once, few, many, or a class where the clone is expanded.

V: TRBV20-1
D: -
size: many
J: TRBJ2-5
CDR3: CSARAGEETQYF
DNA: TGCAGTGCTAGAGCTGGGGAAGAGACCCAGTACTTC

V: TRBV29-1
D: -
size: few
J: TRBJ2-3
CDR3: CSVQTWADTQYF
DNA: TGCAGCGTTCAAACGTGGGCAGATACGCAGTATTTT

V: TRBV3-1
D: -
size: -
J: TRBJ2-3
CDR3: CASSQVRTAGTDTQYF
DNA: TGTGCCAGCAGCCAAGTCAGGACAGCCGGCACAGATACGCAGTATTTT

V: TRBV7-2
D: -
size: many
J: TRBJ1-2
CDR3: CASSLEADIGGYTF
DNA: TGTGCCAGCAGCTTAGAGGCGGATATCGGTGGCTACACCTTC

V: TRBV13
D: TRBD1
size: many
J: TRBJ2-5
CDR3: CASSQGQGSETQYF
DNA: TGTGCCAGCAGCCAAGGACAGGGATCAGAGACCCAGTACTTC

V: TRBV11-3
D: TRBD2
size: -
J: TRBJ2-7
CDR3: CASSLGGSSGAGQQYF
DNA: TGTGCCAGCAGCTTAGGCGGTTCTAGCGGGGCCGGTCAGCAGTACTTC

V: TRBV3-1
D: -
size: many
J: TRBJ2-3
CDR3: CASSQNFPPDTQYF
DNA: TGTGCCAGCAGCCAAAACTTCCCCCCAGATACGCAGTATTTT

V: TRBV28
D: -
size: few
J: TRBJ2-1
CDR3: CASSSGEVFNEQFF
DNA: TGTGCCAGCAGTTCAGGAGAAGTGTTCAATGAGCAGTTCTTC

V: TRBV30
D: -
size: many
J: TRBJ1-1
CDR3: CAWSWEGTEAFF
DNA: TGTGCCTGGAGTTGGGAAGGAACTGAAGCTTTCTTT

V: TRBV18
D: -
size: many
J: TRBJ2-7
CDR3: CASSVDVKEQYF
DNA: TGTGCCAGCTCAGTCGACGTTAAGGAGCAGTACTTC

V: TRBV5-1
D: -
size: few
J: TRBJ2-5
CDR3: CASSLEARDGETQYF
DNA: TGCGCCAGCAGCTTAGAGGCCAGGGACGGGGAGACCCAGTACTTC

V: TRBV20-1
D: TRBD2
size: -
J: TRBJ2-3
CDR3: CSARDPSGSSGTDTQYF
DNA: TGCAGTGCTAGAGATCCTAGCGGGAGTTCCGGGACAGATACGCAGTATTTT

V: TRBV7-3
D: TRBD1
size: many
J: TRBJ2-1
CDR3: CASSVQGANNEQFF
DNA: TGTGCCAGCAGCGTACAGGGGGCAAACAATGAGCAGTTCTTC

V: TRBV3-1
D: TRBD1
size: many
J: TRBJ2-7
CDR3: CASSQRPGQGPYEQYF
DNA: TGTGCCAGCAGCCAGCGACCGGGACAGGGTCCCTACGAGCAGTACTTC

V: TRBV27
D: TRBD2
size: -
J: TRBJ2-1
CDR3: CASSLYGLAGVFYNEQFF
DNA: TGTGCCAGCAGTTTATACGGACTAGCGGGAGTATTTTACAATGAGCAGTTCTTC

V: TRBV3-1
D: -
size: many
J: TRBJ2-1
CDR3: CASSQDWGGDNYNEQFF
DNA: TGTGCCAGCAGCCAAGATTGGGGGGGCGACAATTACAATGAGCAGTTCTTC

V: TRBV28
D: TRBD2
size: many
J: TRBJ2-2
CDR3: CASSRPSGKDGELFF
DNA: TGTGCCAGCAGCCGGCCTAGCGGGAAGGACGGGGAGCTGTTTTTT

V: TRBV2
D: TRBD2
size: many
J: TRBJ2-7
CDR3: CASSNPGGTTSYEQYF
DNA: TGTGCCAGCAGTAACCCGGGGGGGACTACCTCCTACGAGCAGTACTTC

V: TRBV7-2
D: -
size: few
J: TRBJ2-3
CDR3: CASSFYTSTDTQYF
DNA: TGTGCCAGCAGCTTTTATACTAGCACAGATACGCAGTATTTT

V: TRBV6-6
D: -
size: many
J: TRBJ2-7
CDR3: CASSYSMKGDPYEQYF
DNA: TGTGCCAGCAGTTACTCGATGAAAGGGGATCCCTACGAGCAGTACTTC

V: TRBV2
D: TRBD2
size: many
J: TRBJ2-3
CDR3: CASSEVGGVSDTQYF
DNA: TGTGCCAGCAGTGAGGTGGGGGGGGTTTCAGATACGCAGTATTTT

V: TRBV7-3
D: TRBD2
size: many
J: TRBJ2-3
CDR3: CASSLQIAGGDTDTQYF
DNA: TGTGCCAGCAGCTTACAAATAGCGGGAGGGGACACAGATACGCAGTATTTT

V: TRBV6-1
D: -
size: -
J: TRBJ1-1
CDR3: CASSEFAVNTEAFF
DNA: TGTGCCAGCAGTGAATTTGCTGTGAACACTGAAGCTTTCTTT

V: TRBV10-3
D: TRBD1
size: many
J: TRBJ1-4
CDR3: CAISQGAHEKLFF
DNA: TGTGCCATCAGCCAGGGGGCGCATGAAAAACTGTTTTTT

V: TRBV5-1
D: -
size: few
J: TRBJ1-1
CDR3: CASSNDKNTEAFF
DNA: TGCGCCAGCAGCAATGACAAGAACACTGAAGCTTTCTTT

V: TRBV20-1
D: -
size: -
J: TRBJ2-7
CDR3: CSARDQEPSYEQYF
DNA: TGCAGTGCTAGAGACCAGGAACCCTCCTACGAGCAGTACTTC

V: TRBV12-3/TRBV12-4
D: -
size: many
J: TRBJ2-2
CDR3: CASTSSRHSGNTGELFF
DNA: TGTGCCAGCACCTCTTCCCGGCATAGCGGGAACACCGGGGAGCTGTTTTTT

V: TRBV30
D: -
size: many
J: TRBJ1-3
CDR3: CAWTSNSGNTIYF
DNA: TGTGCCTGGACCAGTAACTCTGGAAACACCATATATTTT

V: TRBV13
D: -
size: many
J: TRBJ2-1
CDR3: CASSGQALADEQFF
DNA: TGTGCCAGCAGCGGACAGGCACTAGCGGATGAGCAGTTCTTC

V: TRBV5-6
D: TRBD1
size: many
J: TRBJ2-5
CDR3: CASSLDQGAWETQYF
DNA: TGTGCCAGCAGCTTGGACCAGGGGGCCTGGGAGACCCAGTACTTC

V: TRBV7-2
D: TRBD2
size: many
J: TRBJ2-7
CDR3: CASSGTGTSAYEQYF
DNA: TGTGCCAGCAGCGGTACCGGGACTAGCGCCTACGAGCAGTACTTC

V: TRBV29-1
D: TRBD2
size: -
J: TRBJ2-1
CDR3: CSVLGTSGRAYNEQFF
DNA: TGCAGCGTCCTAGGGACTAGCGGGAGGGCTTACAATGAGCAGTTCTTC

V: TRBV11-3
D: TRBD1
size: many
J: TRBJ2-7
CDR3: CASSDFGQVWPYEQYF
DNA: TGTGCCAGCAGCGACTTCGGACAGGTATGGCCCTACGAGCAGTACTTC

V: TRBV20-1
D: -
size: -
J: TRBJ2-1
CDR3: CSARVYEQFF
DNA: TGCAGTGCTAGGGTGTACGAGCAGTTCTTC

V: TRBV11-1
D: TRBD2
size: many
J: TRBJ2-7
CDR3: CASSSGGFSYEQYF
DNA: TGTGCCAGCAGCTCGGGGGGATTCTCCTACGAGCAGTACTTC

V: TRBV18
D: -
size: many
J: TRBJ1-5
CDR3: CASSVGEYQPQHF
DNA: TGTGCCAGCTCAGTAGGGGAGTATCAGCCCCAGCATTTT

V: TRBV6-1
D: TRBD2
size: many
J: TRBJ2-7
CDR3: CASRMGLAGAYEQYF
DNA: TGTGCCAGCAGGATGGGACTAGCGGGAGCCTACGAGCAGTACTTC